Presented here are 22 T cell receptor beta chains from one specimen sequenced in a study of immune evolution from preneoplasia to lung adenocarcinoma. Using immunoSEQ multiplex PCR, the repertoire was profiled, and TCRdb retains in-frame clones only, with some absent. Of some 5,700 clones in the sample, roughly 80% were seen once. The material sequenced was FFPE adjacent normal lung tissue. The receptors stem from an older donor with lung adenocarcinoma.

This chain uses TRBV27 with TRBJ2-1; D is undetermined. From germline, CDR1 is MNHEY and CDR2 SMNVEV (reference sequence). The germline V and J ends were trimmed by 2 bases and 6 bases, with 11 bases remaining between them. The CDR3 consists of 14 residues. CDR3 loop: CASSLSFPRNEQFF. The DNA of the CDR3 is TGTGCCAGCAGTTTAAGTTTCCCCCGCAATGAGCAGTTCTTC.

The chain has TRBV27 and TRBJ2-2, with D possibly being TRBD2 (6 bases). The ends were cut back, 5 bases at V and 1 base at J, with 17 bases in the middle. This CDR3 has 17 residues. Germline V CDR1 and CDR2: MNHEY, SMNVEV (reference sequence). In DNA form, the CDR3 reads TGTGCCAGCAGTAGCTCAACGGGACTCGGGAACACCGGGGAGCTGTTTTTT. It codes for CASSSSTGLGNTGELFF.

The V and J genes are TRBV9 and TRBJ2-7, with D possibly matching TRBD1 (5 bases). Trimming cost V 0 bases and J 2 bases, with 21 bases left between them. Germline CDR1 is SGDLS and CDR2 is YYNGEE. This CDR3 has 18 residues. The CDR3, as DNA: TGTGCCAGCAGCGTAGTAGTAAGCCGACAGAAATTGGCCTACGAGCAGTACTTC. The encoded protein is CASSVVVSRQKLAYEQYF.

The chain employs TRBV10-3 and TRBJ1-1; 7 nucleotides agree with TRBD1. The CDR3 is 12 residues long. The J segment lost 3 bases and the V segment lost 7 bases, leaving 2 bases of the junction unmatched. Germline V lookup: CDR1 ENHRY, CDR2 SYGVKD. In nucleotides, the CDR3 is TGTGCCATCAAGCAGGGGGACACTGAAGCTTTCTTT. Translation gives CAIKQGDTEAFF.

This sequence joins TRBV5-1 and TRBJ1-2; D not certain. The CDR3 covers 14 residues. With 0 bases removed from V and 8 bases from J, the gap between germline ends came to 14 bases. Germline CDR1 is SGHRS and CDR2 is YFSETQ. CDR3: CASSLGSGVYGYTF. The DNA for the CDR3 is TGCGCCAGCAGCTTGGGTTCTGGCGTCTACGGCTACACCTTC.

A remark on this clone: The identical CDR3 is also encoded by other nucleotide sequences in the sample. The chain employs TRBV2 and TRBJ1-1; no clear D gene. The CDR3 runs 11 residues. Trimming took off 1 base at V and 7 bases at J, with 4 bases between the two ends. From germline, CDR1 is SNHLY and CDR2 FYNNEI. CDR3: CASSEGFEAFF. DNA for the CDR3: TGTGCCAGCAGTGAAGGGTTTGAAGCTTTCTTT.

The V and J genes are TRBV6-5 and TRBJ2-2, with D hard to call. The V end was cut by 0 bases, the J end by 4 bases, with 9 bases between. This CDR3 region has 15 residues. In germline, CDR1 is MNHEY, CDR2 SVGAGI. This chain's CDR3 is CASSYSRSITGELFF. DNA for the CDR3: TGTGCCAGCAGTTACTCTCGCAGTATCACCGGGGAGCTGTTTTTT.

The chain is built from TRBV7-9 and TRBJ1-1, with D hard to call. The ends were cut back, 3 bases at V and 7 bases at J, with 9 bases in the middle. In germline, CDR1 is SEHNR, CDR2 FQNEAQ (reference sequence). CDR3 length equals 12 residues. The CDR3 protein is CASSFVLGEAFF. The DNA of the CDR3 is TGTGCCAGCAGCTTCGTCCTCGGTGAAGCTTTCTTT.

In this sample, this clone turned up a few times. This rearrangement joins TRBV9 to TRBJ1-1, with D maybe TRBD1 (6 bases). Germline assignment: CDR1 SGDLS and CDR2 YYNGEE. With 0 bases removed from V and 5 bases from J, the gap between germline ends came to 11 bases. The CDR3 consists of 14 residues. CDR3 coding DNA: TGTGCCAGCAGCGTAGCTCTGGGGGCGACTGAAGCTTTCTTT. It is translated as CASSVALGATEAFF.

This rearrangement joins TRBV20-1 to TRBJ1-1; D not certain. CDR3 size: 11 residues. Germline V gives CDR1 DFQATT, CDR2 SNEGSKA (reference sequence). V lost 6 bases to trimming and J lost 8 bases, with 13 bases between them. The CDR3, as DNA: TGCAGTGCCCTCGGCAGAGAAGAAGCTTTCTTT. As protein: CSALGREEAFF.

CDR3 loop: CATSSGQVGTHGNTIYF. CDR3 sequence (DNA): TGTGCCACCAGCAGTGGACAGGTCGGTACGCACGGAAACACCATATATTTT. The rearrangement uses TRBV15 and TRBJ1-3; 7 bases line up with TRBD1. J lost 4 bases, V lost 3 bases, and 12 bases had no gene match. The CDR3 sequence is 17 residues long. The V gene's germline CDR1 is LNHNV and CDR2 YYDKDF (reference sequence).

The rearrangement joins TRBV19 to TRBJ1-3; D not resolved. Between the trimmed V and J ends, which lost 1 base and 0 bases, there was a span of 13 bases. The germline CDR1 and CDR2 sequences are LNHDA and SQIVND (reference sequence). The CDR3 has 17 amino acids. CDR3 amino acids: CASSIGTERISGNTIYF. CDR3 DNA: TGTGCCAGTAGTATAGGGACCGAGCGGATCTCTGGAAACACCATATATTTT.

The genes are TRBV11-3 and TRBJ2-7; D unresolved. Trimming left V 3 bases short and J 4 bases short, with 10 bases between. The CDR3 consists of 13 residues. Germline loops: CDR1 SGHNT, CDR2 YENEEA. Written as DNA, the CDR3 is TGTGCCAGCAGCTTTGCGGAGTTTTACGAGCAGTACTTC. Protein sequence: CASSFAEFYEQYF.

The chain joins TRBV5-5 to TRBJ1-4; 10 bases fit TRBD1. The CDR3 is 15 amino acids. The V and J ends lost 4 bases and 2 bases, in that order; junction bases with no gene match: 2. The germline CDR1 and CDR2 sequences are SGHKS and YYEKEE (reference sequence). CDR3 nucleotides: TGTGCCAGCAGCCCGGGACAGGGGACTAATGAAAAACTGTTTTTT. This codes for CASSPGQGTNEKLFF.

The rearrangement joins TRBV2 to TRBJ2-7; perhaps TRBD2 as D (6 bases). There are 14 residues in the CDR3. Germline CDR1 is SNHLY and CDR2 is FYNNEI. Trimming left V 8 bases short and J 3 bases short, with 17 bases between. The CDR3 nucleotides read TGTGCCAGCGGGACTGCGGGCTCCTTCTACGAGCAGTACTTC. Translating gives CASGTAGSFYEQYF.

V gene TRBV9 combines with J gene TRBJ2-3, with D possibly matching TRBD1 (6 bases). V gave up 0 bases and J gave up 3 bases, with 11 bases separating them. The length of the CDR3 is 15 residues. Germline loops: CDR1 SGDLS, CDR2 YYNGEE. The CDR3 is CASSVVGQGTDTQYF. In nucleotides, the CDR3 is TGTGCCAGCAGCGTAGTTGGTCAGGGGACAGATACGCAGTATTTT. Full variable domain (rest looked up from reference TRBV9 and TRBJ2-3): DSGVTQTPKHLITATGQRVTLRCSPRSGDLSVYWYQQSLDQGLQFLIQYYNGEERAKGNILERFSAQQFPDLHSELNLSSLELGDSALYFCASSVVGQGTDTQYFGPGTRLTVL.

V gene TRBV9 combines with J gene TRBJ1-2; D might be TRBD1 (5 bases). The CDR3 spans 15 residues. The V end was cut by 6 bases, the J end by 1 base, with 16 bases between. CDR1 is SGDLS and CDR2 is YYNGEE in the germline V gene. The DNA for the CDR3 is TGTGCCAGCACCGCGGGGGGTCTACTTAACTATGGCTACACCTTC. Translated, it gives CASTAGGLLNYGYTF.

V and J are TRBV2 and TRBJ1-4; D is ambiguous. Germline V gene lookup returns CDR1 SNHLY and CDR2 FYNNEI. The CDR3 contains 14 residues. The germline V and J ends were trimmed by 8 bases and 5 bases, with 15 bases remaining between them. The CDR3 DNA reads as TGTGCCAGCCTTGCAGCCAGGAACAATGAAAAACTGTTTTTT. Its protein is CASLAARNNEKLFF.

Only one count was recorded for this clone. The J gene is TRBJ2-7, the V gene TRBV4-3, with 9 bases matching TRBD2. Losses at the gene ends were 0 bases for V and 1 base for J; bases not matched to a gene: 4. CDR1 LGHNA and CDR2 YSLEER come from the germline V gene. CDR3 size: 16 residues. CDR3: CASSQDWAGGSYEQYF. CDR3 sequence (DNA): TGCGCCAGCAGCCAAGACTGGGCGGGAGGGTCCTACGAGCAGTACTTC.

Notes on this clone: Mismatch with germline at one junction end may stem from a read error. The chain employs TRBV4-1 and TRBJ1-5; unclear D gene. Germline CDR1 MGHRA, CDR2 YSYEKL. The CDR3 loop spans 14 amino acids. The CDR3: CASSVQKVNQSQHF. The CDR3 bases are TGCGCCAGCAGCGTTCAAAAGGTGAATCAGTCCCAGCATTTT.

The CDR3 region is CASSYEGTGNYEQYF. The CDR3 region has the DNA TGTGCCAGCAGTTACGAGGGGACAGGGAACTACGAGCAGTACTTC. This sequence joins TRBV6-6 and TRBJ2-7; 9 bases are shared with TRBD1. This CDR3 has 15 amino acids. Germline V gene sequence: CDR1 MNHNY, CDR2 SVGAGI (reference sequence). Trimming took 2 bases from V and 3 from J; bases not matched to a gene: 5.

The chain carries TRBV5-1 and TRBJ2-7, with TRBD1 as a possible D gene (7 bases). This CDR3 has 15 amino acids. Trimming took 3 bases from V and 3 from J, leaving 16 bases between them. The germline CDR1 and CDR2 sequences are SGHRS and YFSETQ. CDR3 protein: CASSSGQEGVYEQYF. CDR3 DNA: TGCGCCAGCAGCTCCGGACAGGAGGGGGTCTACGAGCAGTACTTC.